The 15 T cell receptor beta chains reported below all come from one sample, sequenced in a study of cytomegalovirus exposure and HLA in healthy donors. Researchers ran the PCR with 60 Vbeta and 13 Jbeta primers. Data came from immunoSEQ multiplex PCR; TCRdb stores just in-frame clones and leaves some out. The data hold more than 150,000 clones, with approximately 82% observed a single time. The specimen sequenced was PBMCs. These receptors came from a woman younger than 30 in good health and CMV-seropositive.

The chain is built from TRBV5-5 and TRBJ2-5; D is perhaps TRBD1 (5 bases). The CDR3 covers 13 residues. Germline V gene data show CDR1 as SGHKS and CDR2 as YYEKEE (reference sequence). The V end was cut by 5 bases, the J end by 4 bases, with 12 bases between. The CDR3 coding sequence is TGTGCCAGCAGACAGGCCACGGGAGAGACCCAGTACTTC. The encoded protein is CASRQATGETQYF. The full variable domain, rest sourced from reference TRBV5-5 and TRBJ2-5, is DAGVTQSPTHLIKTRGQQVTLRCSPISGHKSVSWYQQVLGQGPQFIFQYYEKEERGRGNFPDRFSARQFPNYSSELNVNALLLGDSALYLCASRQATGETQYFGPGTRLLVL.

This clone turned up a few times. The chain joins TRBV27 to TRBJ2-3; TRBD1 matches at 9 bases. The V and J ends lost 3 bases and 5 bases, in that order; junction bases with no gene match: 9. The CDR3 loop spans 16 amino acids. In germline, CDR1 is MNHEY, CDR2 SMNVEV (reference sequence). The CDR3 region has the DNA TGTGCCAGCAGTTTGGGTACCGGGACAGGGAGAGATACGCAGTATTTT. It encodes CASSLGTGTGRDTQYF.

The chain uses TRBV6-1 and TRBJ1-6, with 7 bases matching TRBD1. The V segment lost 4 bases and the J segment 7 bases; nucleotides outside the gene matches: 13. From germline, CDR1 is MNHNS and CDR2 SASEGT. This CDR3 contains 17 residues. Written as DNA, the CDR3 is TGTGCCAGCAGTGCCGTACTTACAGGGGTTGCAAATTCACCCCTCCACTTT. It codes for CASSAVLTGVANSPLHF.

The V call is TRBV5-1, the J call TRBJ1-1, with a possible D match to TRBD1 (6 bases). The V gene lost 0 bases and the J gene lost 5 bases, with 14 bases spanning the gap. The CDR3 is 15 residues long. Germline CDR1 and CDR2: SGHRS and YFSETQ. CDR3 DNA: TGCGCCAGCAGCTTGGGATTGGGGGGGCTTACTGAAGCTTTCTTT. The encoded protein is CASSLGLGGLTEAFF.

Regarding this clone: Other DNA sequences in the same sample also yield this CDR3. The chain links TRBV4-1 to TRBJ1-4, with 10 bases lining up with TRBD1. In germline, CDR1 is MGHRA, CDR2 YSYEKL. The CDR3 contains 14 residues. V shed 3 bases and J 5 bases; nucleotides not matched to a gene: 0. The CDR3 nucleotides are TGCGCCAGCAGCCAGGGACAGGGGAATGAAAAACTGTTTTTT. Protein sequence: CASSQGQGNEKLFF.

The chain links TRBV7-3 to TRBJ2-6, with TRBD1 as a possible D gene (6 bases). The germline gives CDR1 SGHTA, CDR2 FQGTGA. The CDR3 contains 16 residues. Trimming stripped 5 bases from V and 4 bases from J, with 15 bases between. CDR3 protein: CASSPNRDPGANVLTF. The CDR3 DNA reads TGTGCCAGCAGCCCCAACAGGGATCCCGGGGCCAACGTCCTGACTTTC.

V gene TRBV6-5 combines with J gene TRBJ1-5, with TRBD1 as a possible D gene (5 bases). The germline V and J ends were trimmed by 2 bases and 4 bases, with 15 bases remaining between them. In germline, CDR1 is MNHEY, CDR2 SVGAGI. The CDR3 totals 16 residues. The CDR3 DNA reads TGTGCCAGCAGTTACACCGCGCGGGGACCAAATCAGCCCCAGCATTTT. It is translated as CASSYTARGPNQPQHF.

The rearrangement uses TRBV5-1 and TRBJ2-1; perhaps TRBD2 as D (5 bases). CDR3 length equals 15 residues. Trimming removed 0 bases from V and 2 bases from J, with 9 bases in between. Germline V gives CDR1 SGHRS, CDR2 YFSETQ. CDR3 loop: CASSLGLPPYNEQFF. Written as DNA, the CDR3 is TGCGCCAGCAGCTTGGGACTACCGCCCTACAATGAGCAGTTCTTC.

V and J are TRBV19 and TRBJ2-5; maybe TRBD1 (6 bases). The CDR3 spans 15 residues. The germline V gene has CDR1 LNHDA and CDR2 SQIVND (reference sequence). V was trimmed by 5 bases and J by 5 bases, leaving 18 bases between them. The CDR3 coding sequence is TGTGCCAGTAGTCAACAGGGACCAAGGGGGGAGACCCAGTACTTC. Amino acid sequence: CASSQQGPRGETQYF.

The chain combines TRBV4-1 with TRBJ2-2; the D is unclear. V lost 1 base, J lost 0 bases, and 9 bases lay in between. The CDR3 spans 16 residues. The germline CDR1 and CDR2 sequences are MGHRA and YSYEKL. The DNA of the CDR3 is TGCGCCAGCAGCCAAGTAACTTCCGCGAACACCGGGGAGCTGTTTTTT. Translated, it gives CASSQVTSANTGELFF.

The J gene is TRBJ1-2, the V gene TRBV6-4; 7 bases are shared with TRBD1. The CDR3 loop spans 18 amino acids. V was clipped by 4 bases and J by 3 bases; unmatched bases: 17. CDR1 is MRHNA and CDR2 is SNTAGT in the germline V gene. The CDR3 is CASSVRGGPTVGDYGYTF. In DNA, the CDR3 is TGTGCCAGCAGTGTAAGAGGGGGCCCCACGGTGGGTGACTATGGCTACACCTTC.

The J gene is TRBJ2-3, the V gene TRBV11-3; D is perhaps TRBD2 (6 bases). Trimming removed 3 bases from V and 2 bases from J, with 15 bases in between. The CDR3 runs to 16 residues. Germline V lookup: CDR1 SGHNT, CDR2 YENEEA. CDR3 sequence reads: CASSFRRDSVTDTQYF. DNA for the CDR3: TGTGCCAGCAGCTTCCGCCGGGACTCCGTCACAGATACGCAGTATTTT.

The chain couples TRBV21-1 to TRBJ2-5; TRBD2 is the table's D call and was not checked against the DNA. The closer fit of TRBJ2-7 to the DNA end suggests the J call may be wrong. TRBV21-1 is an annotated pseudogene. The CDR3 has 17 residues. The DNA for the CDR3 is TGTGCCAGCAGCTTCCATACCGTAGGGGCGGGGGGTTACGAGCAGTACTTC. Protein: CASSFHTVGAGGYEQYF.

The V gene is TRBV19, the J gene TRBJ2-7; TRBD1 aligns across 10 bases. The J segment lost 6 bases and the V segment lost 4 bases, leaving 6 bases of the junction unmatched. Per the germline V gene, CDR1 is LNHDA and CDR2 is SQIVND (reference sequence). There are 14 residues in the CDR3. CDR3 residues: CASSTSGQGTEQYF. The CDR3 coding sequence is TGTGCCAGTAGTACATCGGGACAGGGGACCGAGCAGTACTTC.

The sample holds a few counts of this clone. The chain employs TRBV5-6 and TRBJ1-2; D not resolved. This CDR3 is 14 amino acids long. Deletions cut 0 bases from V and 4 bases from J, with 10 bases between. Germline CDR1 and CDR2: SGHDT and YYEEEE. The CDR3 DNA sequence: TGTGCCAGCAGCTTGGGGCAGGAGGTCTATGGCTACACCTTC. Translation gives CASSLGQEVYGYTF.